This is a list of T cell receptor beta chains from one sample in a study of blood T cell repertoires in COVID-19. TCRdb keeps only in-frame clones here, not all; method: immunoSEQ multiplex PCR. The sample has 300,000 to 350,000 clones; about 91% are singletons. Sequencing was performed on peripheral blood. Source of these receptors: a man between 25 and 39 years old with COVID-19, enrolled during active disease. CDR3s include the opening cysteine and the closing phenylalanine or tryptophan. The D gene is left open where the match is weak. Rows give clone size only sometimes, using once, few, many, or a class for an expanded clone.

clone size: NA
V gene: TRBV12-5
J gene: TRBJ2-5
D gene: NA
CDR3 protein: CASGSDRTQETQYF
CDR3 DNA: TGTGCTAGTGGTTCTGACAGGACTCAAGAGACCCAGTACTTC

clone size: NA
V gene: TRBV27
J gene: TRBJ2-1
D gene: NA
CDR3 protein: CASSLSPFTPGLLYNEQFF
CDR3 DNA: TGTGCCAGCAGTTTATCTCCTTTTACCCCGGGACTTTTATACAATGAGCAGTTCTTC

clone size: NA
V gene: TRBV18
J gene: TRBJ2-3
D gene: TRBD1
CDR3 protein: CASSPDRGSDTQYF
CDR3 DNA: TGTGCCAGCTCACCGGACAGGGGCTCAGATACGCAGTATTTT

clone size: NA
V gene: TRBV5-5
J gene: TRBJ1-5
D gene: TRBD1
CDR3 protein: CASSLVGQGRPQHF
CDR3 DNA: TGTGCCAGCAGCTTGGTGGGACAGGGTCGTCCCCAGCATTTT

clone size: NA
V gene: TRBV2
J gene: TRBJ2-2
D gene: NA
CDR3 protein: CASSDRTGTVRGAGELFF
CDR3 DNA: TGTGCCAGCAGTGACCGGACAGGGACGGTACGGGGGGCCGGGGAGCTGTTTTTT

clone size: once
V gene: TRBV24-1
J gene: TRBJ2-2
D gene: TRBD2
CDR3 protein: CATSDSFGLAGGRNTGELFF
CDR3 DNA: TGTGCCACCAGTGACTCCTTTGGACTAGCGGGAGGGCGGAACACCGGGGAGCTGTTTTTT

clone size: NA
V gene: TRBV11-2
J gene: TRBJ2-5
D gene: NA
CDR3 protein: CASSYLRETQYF
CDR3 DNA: TGTGCCAGCAGCTACCTCCGGGAGACCCAGTACTTC

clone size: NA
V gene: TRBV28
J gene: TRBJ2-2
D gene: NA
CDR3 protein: CAIQQDYNTGELFF
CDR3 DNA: TGTGCCATCCAACAGGACTACAACACCGGGGAGCTGTTTTTT

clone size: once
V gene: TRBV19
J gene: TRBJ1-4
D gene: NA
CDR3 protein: CASSIGPFSGEKLFF
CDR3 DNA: TGTGCCAGTAGTATAGGCCCTTTCTCCGGTGAAAAACTGTTTTTT

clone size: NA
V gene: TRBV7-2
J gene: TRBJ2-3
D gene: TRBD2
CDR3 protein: CASYATSGTDTQYF
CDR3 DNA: TGTGCCAGCTACGCGACTAGCGGGACAGATACGCAGTATTTT

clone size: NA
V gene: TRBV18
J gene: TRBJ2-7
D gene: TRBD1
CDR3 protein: CASSHDRGRSSYEQYF
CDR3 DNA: TGTGCCAGCTCACATGACAGGGGCCGGAGCTCCTACGAGCAGTACTTC

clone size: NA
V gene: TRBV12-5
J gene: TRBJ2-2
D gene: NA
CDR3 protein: CASGSYQVATGELFF
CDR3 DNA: TGTGCTAGTGGTTCGTATCAGGTGGCCACCGGGGAGCTGTTTTTT

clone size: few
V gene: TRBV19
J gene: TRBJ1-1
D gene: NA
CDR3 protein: CASSVVANTEAFF
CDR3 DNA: TGTGCCAGTAGTGTAGTAGCGAACACTGAAGCTTTCTTT

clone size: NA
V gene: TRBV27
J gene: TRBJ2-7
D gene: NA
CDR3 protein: CASSRGGSSYEQYF
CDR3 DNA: TGTGCCAGCAGTCGAGGGGGTAGCTCCTACGAGCAGTACTTC

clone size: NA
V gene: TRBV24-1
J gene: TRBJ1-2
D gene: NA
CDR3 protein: CATSARRGNYGYTF
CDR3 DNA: TGTGCCACCAGTGCAAGGCGGGGTAACTATGGCTACACCTTC

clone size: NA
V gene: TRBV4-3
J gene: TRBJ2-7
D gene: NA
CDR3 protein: CASSQESDTYEQYF
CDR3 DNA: TGCGCCAGCAGCCAAGAGTCGGACACCTACGAGCAGTACTTC

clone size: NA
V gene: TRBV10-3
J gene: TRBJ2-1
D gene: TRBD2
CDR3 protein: CAIRGGTSGLFSYNEQFF
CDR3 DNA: TGTGCCATCAGAGGGGGGACTAGCGGTCTCTTTTCCTACAATGAGCAGTTCTTC

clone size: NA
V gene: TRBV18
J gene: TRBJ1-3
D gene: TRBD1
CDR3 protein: CASSLGTGPGNTIYF
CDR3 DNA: TGTGCCAGCTCACTCGGGACAGGGCCTGGAAACACCATATATTTT

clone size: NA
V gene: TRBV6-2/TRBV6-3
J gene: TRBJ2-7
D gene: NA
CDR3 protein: CASSSGTSPYEQYF
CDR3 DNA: TGTGCCAGCAGCTCGGGGACTTCCCCCTACGAGCAGTACTTC

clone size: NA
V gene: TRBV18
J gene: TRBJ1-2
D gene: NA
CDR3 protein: CASSPWRGEGYTF
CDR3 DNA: TGTGCCAGCTCACCATGGAGGGGAGAGGGCTACACCTTC

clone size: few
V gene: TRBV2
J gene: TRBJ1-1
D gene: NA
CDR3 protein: CASSENDRITEAFF
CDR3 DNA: TGTGCCAGCAGTGAAAACGACAGAATCACTGAAGCTTTCTTT

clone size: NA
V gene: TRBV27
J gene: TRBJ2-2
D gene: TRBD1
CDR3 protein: CASSSRTGITGELFF
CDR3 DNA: TGTGCCAGCAGTTCTAGGACAGGGATCACCGGGGAGCTGTTTTTT

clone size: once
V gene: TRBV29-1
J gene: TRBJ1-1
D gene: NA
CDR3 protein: CSVVGTASMNTEAFF
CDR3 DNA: TGCAGCGTTGTTGGTACAGCCTCCATGAACACTGAAGCTTTCTTT

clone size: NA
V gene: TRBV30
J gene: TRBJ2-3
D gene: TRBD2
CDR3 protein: CAWRRSGSGDTQYF
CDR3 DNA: TGTGCCTGGAGAAGAAGCGGGAGTGGGGATACGCAGTATTTT

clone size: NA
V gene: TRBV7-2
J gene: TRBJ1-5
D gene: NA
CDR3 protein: CASSFVGGQPQHF
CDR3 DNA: TGTGCCAGCAGCTTTGTTGGGGGCCAGCCCCAGCATTTT

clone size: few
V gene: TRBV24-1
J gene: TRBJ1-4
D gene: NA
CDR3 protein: CATSDSGTTDEKLFF
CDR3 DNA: TGTGCCACCAGTGACTCCGGGACAACGGATGAAAAACTGTTTTTT

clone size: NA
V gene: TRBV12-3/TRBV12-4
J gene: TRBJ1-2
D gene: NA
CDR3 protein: CASSPTGFGYTF
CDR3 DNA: TGTGCCAGCAGTCCTACAGGGTTTGGCTACACCTTC

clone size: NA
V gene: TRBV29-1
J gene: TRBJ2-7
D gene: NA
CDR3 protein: CSVLSSYEQYF
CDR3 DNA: TGCAGCGTCCTTTCCAGCTACGAGCAGTACTTC

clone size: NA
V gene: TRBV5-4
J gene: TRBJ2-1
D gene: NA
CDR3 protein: CASSPLRGSSYNEQFF
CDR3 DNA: TGTGCCAGCAGCCCACTCCGGGGTAGCTCCTACAATGAGCAGTTCTTC

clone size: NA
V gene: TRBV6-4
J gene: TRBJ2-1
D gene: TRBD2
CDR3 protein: CASSEEGLVYNEQFF
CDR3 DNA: TGTGCCAGCAGTGAGGAGGGACTAGTGTACAATGAGCAGTTCTTC

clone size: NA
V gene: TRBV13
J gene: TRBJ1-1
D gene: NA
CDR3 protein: CASSLEGLGAFF
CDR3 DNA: TGTGCCAGCAGCTTAGAGGGGTTGGGAGCTTTCTTT

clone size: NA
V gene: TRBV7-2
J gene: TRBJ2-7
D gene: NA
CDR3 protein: CASSPDGVSTRRDYEQYF
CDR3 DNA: TGTGCCAGCAGTCCAGATGGGGTTTCCACGCGGAGGGACTACGAGCAGTACTTC

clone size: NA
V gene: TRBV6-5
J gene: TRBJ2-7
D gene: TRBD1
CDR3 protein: CASSYVRTGGSYEQYF
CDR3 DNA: TGTGCCAGCAGTTACGTACGGACAGGGGGATCCTACGAGCAGTACTTC

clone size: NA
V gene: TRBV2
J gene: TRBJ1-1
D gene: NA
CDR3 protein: CAIRTGNTEAFF
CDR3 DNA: TGTGCCATTCGGACTGGGAACACTGAAGCTTTCTTT

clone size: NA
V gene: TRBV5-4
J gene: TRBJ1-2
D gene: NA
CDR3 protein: CASSLTGVGGYTF
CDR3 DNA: TGTGCCAGCAGCTTGACAGGAGTTGGTGGCTACACCTTC

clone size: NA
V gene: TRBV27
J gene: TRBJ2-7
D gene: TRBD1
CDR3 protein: CASSFNRGEQYF
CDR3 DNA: TGTGCCAGCAGTTTCAACAGGGGAGAGCAGTACTTC

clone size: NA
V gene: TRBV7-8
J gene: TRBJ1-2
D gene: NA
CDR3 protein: CASSPRLGAKDGYTF
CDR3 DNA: TGTGCCAGCAGCCCACGTCTGGGGGCGAAGGATGGCTACACCTTC

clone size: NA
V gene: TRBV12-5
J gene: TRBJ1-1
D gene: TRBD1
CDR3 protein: CASGPGQGGMNTEAFF
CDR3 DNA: TGTGCTAGTGGTCCCGGACAGGGGGGGATGAACACTGAAGCTTTCTTT

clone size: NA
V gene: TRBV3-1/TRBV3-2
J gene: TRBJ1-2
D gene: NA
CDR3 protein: CASSQGQFYGYTF
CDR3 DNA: TGTGCCAGCAGCCAAGGACAGTTTTATGGCTACACCTTC

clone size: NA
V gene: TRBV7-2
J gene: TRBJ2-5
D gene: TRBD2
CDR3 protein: CASSFQTSGRGETQYF
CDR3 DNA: TGTGCCAGCAGCTTCCAGACTAGCGGGAGAGGAGAGACCCAGTACTTC

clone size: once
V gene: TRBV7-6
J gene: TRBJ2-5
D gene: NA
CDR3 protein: CASSLGRPSETQYF
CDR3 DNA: TGTGCCAGCAGCTTAGGGCGGCCTAGTGAGACCCAGTACTTC

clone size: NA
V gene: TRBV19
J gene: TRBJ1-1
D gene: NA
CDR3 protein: CASSILEGRMRNTEAFF
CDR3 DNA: TGTGCCAGTAGTATCTTGGAGGGTAGGATGAGGAACACTGAAGCTTTCTTT

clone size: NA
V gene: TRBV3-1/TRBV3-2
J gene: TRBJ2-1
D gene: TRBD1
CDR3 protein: CASSRRQGKGEQFF
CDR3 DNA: TGTGCCAGCAGCCGCCGACAGGGGAAGGGTGAGCAGTTCTTC